These T cell receptor beta chains were read from a single sample in a study of T cell changes during pregnancy in multiple sclerosis. Repertoires were generated with immunoSEQ multiplex PCR, while TCRdb's copy carries only in-frame clones and drops some. The table records about 45,000 clones, about nine tenths of them present only once. The specimen was PBMCs (not recorded whether the cells were cultured). The source is a female donor with multiple sclerosis, enrolled in a pregnancy study. Both conserved end residues are part of each CDR3. Fields, in order: V gene, D gene, clone size, J gene, CDR3 protein, CDR3 DNA. The D gene is left open where the match is weak. Clone size is not always given. Where it is, it says once, few, many or a class for expanded clones.

v_gene: TRBV14
d_gene: TRBD2
abundance: .
j_gene: TRBJ2-7
CDR3aa: CASSRTTSGRRYEQYF
CDR3nt: TGTGCCAGCAGCCGGACGACTAGCGGGAGGCGCTACGAGCAGTACTTC

v_gene: TRBV5-8
d_gene: TRBD2
abundance: .
j_gene: TRBJ2-5
CDR3aa: CASSRGLQETQYF
CDR3nt: TGTGCCAGCAGCCGGGGACTACAAGAGACCCAGTACTTC

v_gene: TRBV7-2
d_gene: .
abundance: .
j_gene: TRBJ1-5
CDR3aa: CASSLGVSPNQPQHF
CDR3nt: TGTGCCAGCAGCTTAGGGGTATCACCCAATCAGCCCCAGCATTTT

v_gene: TRBV2
d_gene: .
abundance: .
j_gene: TRBJ2-1
CDR3aa: CASSEWLKNEQFF
CDR3nt: TGTGCCAGCAGTGAATGGCTAAAGAATGAGCAGTTCTTC

v_gene: TRBV7-2
d_gene: .
abundance: .
j_gene: TRBJ2-3
CDR3aa: CASSSGDPTDTQYF
CDR3nt: TGTGCCAGCAGCTCGGGAGACCCCACAGATACGCAGTATTTT

v_gene: TRBV4-3
d_gene: TRBD1
abundance: .
j_gene: TRBJ2-7
CDR3aa: CASSQDARQGAYEQYF
CDR3nt: TGCGCCAGCAGCCAAGATGCGAGACAGGGGGCCTACGAGCAGTACTTC

v_gene: TRBV7-6
d_gene: .
abundance: once
j_gene: TRBJ1-1
CDR3aa: CASSLPSNGLNTEAFF
CDR3nt: TGTGCCAGCAGCTTACCCTCGAACGGTTTGAACACTGAAGCTTTCTTT

v_gene: TRBV6-4
d_gene: .
abundance: .
j_gene: TRBJ2-6
CDR3aa: CASSDSGAGSGANVLTF
CDR3nt: TGTGCCAGCAGTGACTCGGGGGCAGGCTCTGGGGCCAACGTCCTGACTTTC

v_gene: TRBV19
d_gene: .
abundance: .
j_gene: TRBJ1-4
CDR3aa: CASSALGVQGEKLFF
CDR3nt: TGTGCCAGTAGTGCTCTCGGTGTACAAGGAGAAAAACTGTTTTTT

v_gene: TRBV6-4
d_gene: TRBD1
abundance: .
j_gene: TRBJ1-1
CDR3aa: CASSDTGQGTEAFF
CDR3nt: TGTGCCAGCAGTGACACGGGACAGGGAACTGAAGCTTTCTTT

v_gene: TRBV19
d_gene: TRBD2
abundance: once
j_gene: TRBJ2-1
CDR3aa: CATHSQLAGNMQFF
CDR3nt: TGTGCCACTCATTCCCAACTAGCGGGAAACATGCAGTTCTTC

v_gene: TRBV10-3
d_gene: .
abundance: .
j_gene: TRBJ2-4
CDR3aa: CAISPLPRAENIQYF
CDR3nt: TGTGCCATCAGCCCCCTTCCCCGGGCCGAAAACATTCAGTACTTC

v_gene: TRBV5-4
d_gene: .
abundance: .
j_gene: TRBJ2-1
CDR3aa: CASSWVGRVAHNEQFF
CDR3nt: TGTGCCAGCAGCTGGGTGGGGCGGGTAGCGCACAATGAGCAGTTCTTC

v_gene: TRBV4-1
d_gene: .
abundance: .
j_gene: TRBJ2-1
CDR3aa: CASSSRAPLVSEQFF
CDR3nt: TGCGCCAGCAGCTCCCGGGCCCCCTTGGTTAGTGAGCAGTTCTTC

v_gene: TRBV7-2
d_gene: TRBD2
abundance: .
j_gene: TRBJ2-7
CDR3aa: CASSLGPLAGGHEQYF
CDR3nt: TGTGCCAGCAGCTTGGGCCCACTAGCGGGAGGACACGAGCAGTACTTC

v_gene: TRBV27
d_gene: TRBD2
abundance: .
j_gene: TRBJ2-7
CDR3aa: CASSPFLGSGRPNFFPEEQYF
CDR3nt: TGTGCCAGCAGTCCCTTTCTAGGCAGCGGGAGGCCGAATTTTTTCCCCGAGGAGCAGTACTTC

v_gene: TRBV5-1
d_gene: .
abundance: .
j_gene: TRBJ2-7
CDR3aa: CASSLVPDRVAYEQYF
CDR3nt: TGCGCCAGCAGCTTGGTCCCCGACAGAGTTGCCTACGAGCAGTACTTC

v_gene: TRBV19
d_gene: TRBD2
abundance: once
j_gene: TRBJ2-5
CDR3aa: CASSIDPPGGGQETQYF
CDR3nt: TGTGCCAGTAGTATAGATCCCCCGGGAGGGGGCCAAGAGACCCAGTACTTC

v_gene: TRBV7-9
d_gene: .
abundance: once
j_gene: TRBJ1-2
CDR3aa: CASSLVVGGYTF
CDR3nt: TGTGCCAGCAGCTTAGTAGTGGGCGGCTACACCTTC

v_gene: TRBV9
d_gene: TRBD1
abundance: .
j_gene: TRBJ1-1
CDR3aa: CASSVTDRGYMNTEAFF
CDR3nt: TGTGCCAGCAGCGTTACGGACAGGGGCTACATGAACACTGAAGCTTTCTTT

v_gene: TRBV4-1
d_gene: .
abundance: .
j_gene: TRBJ2-3
CDR3aa: CASSQLTGQNLDTQYF
CDR3nt: TGCGCCAGCAGCCAATTAACCGGACAGAACTTAGATACGCAGTATTTT

v_gene: TRBV5-6
d_gene: TRBD1
abundance: .
j_gene: TRBJ2-2
CDR3aa: CASSLGDRGNTGELFF
CDR3nt: TGTGCCAGCAGCTTGGGTGACAGGGGTAACACCGGGGAGCTGTTTTTT

v_gene: TRBV6-6
d_gene: .
abundance: once
j_gene: TRBJ1-1
CDR3aa: CATGQNTEAFF
CDR3nt: TGTGCCACTGGACAGAACACTGAAGCTTTCTTT

v_gene: TRBV28
d_gene: .
abundance: .
j_gene: TRBJ2-3
CDR3aa: CASSLSGADTQYF
CDR3nt: TGTGCCAGCAGTTTATCCGGGGCAGATACGCAGTATTTT

v_gene: TRBV5-5
d_gene: TRBD1
abundance: .
j_gene: TRBJ1-2
CDR3aa: CASSSLEQGAAGYTF
CDR3nt: TGTGCCAGCAGCTCCCTTGAACAGGGGGCTGCTGGCTACACCTTC

v_gene: TRBV7-2
d_gene: .
abundance: .
j_gene: TRBJ2-6
CDR3aa: CASSLALSFAVSGANVLTF
CDR3nt: TGTGCCAGCAGCTTAGCGCTATCTTTCGCGGTGTCTGGGGCCAACGTCCTGACTTTC

v_gene: TRBV5-4
d_gene: .
abundance: .
j_gene: TRBJ2-7
CDR3aa: CASTPGESYEQYF
CDR3nt: TGTGCCAGCACGCCAGGGGAAAGTTACGAGCAGTACTTC

v_gene: TRBV18
d_gene: .
abundance: .
j_gene: TRBJ2-2
CDR3aa: CASSPLGGIPTGELFF
CDR3nt: TGTGCCAGCTCACCCTTAGGCGGGATCCCCACCGGGGAGCTGTTTTTT

v_gene: TRBV6-6
d_gene: .
abundance: .
j_gene: TRBJ2-7
CDR3aa: CASSSREVDYEQYF
CDR3nt: TGTGCCAGCAGTTCGAGGGAGGTTGACTACGAGCAGTACTTC

v_gene: TRBV19
d_gene: TRBD2
abundance: .
j_gene: TRBJ2-1
CDR3aa: CASSWGLAVDNEQFF
CDR3nt: TGTGCCAGTAGTTGGGGACTAGCGGTCGACAATGAGCAGTTCTTC

v_gene: TRBV4-1
d_gene: TRBD2
abundance: .
j_gene: TRBJ2-7
CDR3aa: CASSHTSGSTEQYF
CDR3nt: TGCGCCAGCAGCCACACTAGCGGGAGCACCGAGCAGTACTTC

v_gene: TRBV19
d_gene: TRBD1
abundance: .
j_gene: TRBJ2-2
CDR3aa: CASRRGQGDGELFF
CDR3nt: TGTGCCAGTAGGAGGGGACAGGGGGACGGGGAGCTGTTTTTT

v_gene: TRBV28
d_gene: .
abundance: .
j_gene: TRBJ2-3
CDR3aa: CASSLATPTDTQYF
CDR3nt: TGTGCCAGCAGTTTAGCTACCCCCACAGATACGCAGTATTTT

v_gene: TRBV19
d_gene: TRBD2
abundance: .
j_gene: TRBJ2-3
CDR3aa: CASSIVAGGPPDTQYF
CDR3nt: TGTGCCAGTAGTATAGTGGCGGGAGGGCCCCCAGATACGCAGTATTTT

v_gene: TRBV5-6
d_gene: .
abundance: .
j_gene: TRBJ2-3
CDR3aa: CASRTGVGTTDTQYF
CDR3nt: TGTGCCAGCAGGACGGGGGTAGGCACCACAGATACGCAGTATTTT

v_gene: TRBV7-8
d_gene: TRBD1
abundance: .
j_gene: TRBJ2-7
CDR3aa: CASSLEAGGSYEQYF
CDR3nt: TGTGCCAGCAGCTTAGAGGCAGGGGGCTCCTACGAGCAGTACTTC

v_gene: TRBV7-2
d_gene: .
abundance: .
j_gene: TRBJ2-7
CDR3aa: CASSLWFSASSYEQYF
CDR3nt: TGTGCCAGCAGCTTGTGGTTTAGCGCCAGCTCCTACGAGCAGTACTTC

v_gene: TRBV5-4
d_gene: .
abundance: .
j_gene: TRBJ2-5
CDR3aa: CASSLVLRGEETQYF
CDR3nt: TGTGCCAGCAGCTTGGTGCTCAGGGGAGAAGAGACCCAGTACTTC